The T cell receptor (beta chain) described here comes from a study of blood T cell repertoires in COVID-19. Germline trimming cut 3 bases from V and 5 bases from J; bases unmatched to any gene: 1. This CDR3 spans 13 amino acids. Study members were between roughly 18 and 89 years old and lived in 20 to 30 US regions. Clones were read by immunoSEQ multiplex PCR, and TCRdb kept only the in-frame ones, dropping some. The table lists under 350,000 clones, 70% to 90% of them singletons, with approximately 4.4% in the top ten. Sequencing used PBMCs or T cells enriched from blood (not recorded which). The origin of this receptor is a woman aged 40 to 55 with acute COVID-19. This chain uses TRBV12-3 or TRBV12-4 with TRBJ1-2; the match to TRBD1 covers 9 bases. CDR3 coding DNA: TGTGCCAGCAGTTTGACAGGGGGGTATGGCTACACCTTC. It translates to CASSLTGGYGYTF.